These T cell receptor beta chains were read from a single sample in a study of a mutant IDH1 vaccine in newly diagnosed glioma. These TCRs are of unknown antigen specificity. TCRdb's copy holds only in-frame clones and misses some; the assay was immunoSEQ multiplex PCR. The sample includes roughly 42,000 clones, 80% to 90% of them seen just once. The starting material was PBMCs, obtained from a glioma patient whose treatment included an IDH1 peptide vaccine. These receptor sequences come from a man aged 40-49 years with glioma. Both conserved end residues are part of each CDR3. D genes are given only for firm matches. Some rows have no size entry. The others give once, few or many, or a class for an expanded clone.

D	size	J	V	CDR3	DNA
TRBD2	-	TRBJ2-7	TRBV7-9	CASSSVGLIPSEQYF	TGTGCCAGCAGCTCCGTGGGACTAATCCCCAGCGAGCAGTACTTC
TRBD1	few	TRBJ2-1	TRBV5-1	CASSLGQGAYNEQFF	TGCGCCAGCAGCTTGGGACAGGGAGCCTACAATGAGCAGTTCTTC
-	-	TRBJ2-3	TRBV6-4	CASSSGAGDTQYF	TGTGCCAGCAGTTCGGGGGCGGGAGATACGCAGTATTTT
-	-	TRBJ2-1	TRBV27	CATLNPGPPYNEQFF	TGTGCCACCTTGAATCCGGGACCCCCCTACAATGAGCAGTTCTTC
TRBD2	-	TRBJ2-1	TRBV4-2	CASSQVGGSYNEQFF	TGTGCCAGCAGCCAAGTGGGGGGGTCCTACAATGAGCAGTTCTTC
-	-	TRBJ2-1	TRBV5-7	CASSLGEGRSYNEQFF	TGTGCCAGCAGCTTAGGAGAGGGCCGTTCCTACAATGAGCAGTTCTTC
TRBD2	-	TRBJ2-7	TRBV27	CASSLAAGGSYEQYF	TGTGCCAGCAGTTTAGCGGCGGGGGGGTCCTACGAGCAGTACTTC
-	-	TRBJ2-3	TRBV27	CASSFSRGADTQYF	TGTGCCAGCAGTTTTTCCAGGGGCGCAGATACGCAGTATTTT
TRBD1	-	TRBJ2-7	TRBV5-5	CASSTGTGNPYEQYF	TGTGCCAGCAGCACCGGGACAGGGAACCCCTACGAGCAGTACTTC
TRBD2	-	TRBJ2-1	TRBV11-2	CASSLAARTSGSNEQFF	TGTGCCAGCAGCTTAGCCGCTAGGACTAGCGGGAGCAATGAGCAGTTCTTC
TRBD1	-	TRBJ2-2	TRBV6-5	CASSYWTGEFPGELFF	TGTGCCAGCAGTTACTGGACAGGGGAATTCCCCGGGGAGCTGTTTTTT
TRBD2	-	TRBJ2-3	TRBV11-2	CASSLKLAASTDTQYF	TGTGCCAGCAGCTTAAAACTAGCGGCTAGCACAGATACGCAGTATTTT
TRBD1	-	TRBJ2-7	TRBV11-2	CASSLALGTGSYEQYF	TGTGCCAGCAGCTTAGCCCTCGGGACAGGGTCCTACGAGCAGTACTTC
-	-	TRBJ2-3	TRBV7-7	CASSSSPSTDTQYF	TGTGCTAGCAGCTCAAGCCCAAGCACAGATACGCAGTATTTT
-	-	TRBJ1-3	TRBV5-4	CASSQTQGTGNTIYF	TGTGCCAGCAGCCAAACCCAGGGTACAGGCAACACCATATATTTT
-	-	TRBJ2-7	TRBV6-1	CASEEQYF	TGTGCCAGTGAAGAGCAGTACTTC
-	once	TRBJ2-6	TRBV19	CASSPGANVLTF	TGTGCCAGTAGTCCTGGGGCCAACGTCCTGACTTTC
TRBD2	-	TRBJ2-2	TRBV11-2	CASSFRAGVGGELFF	TGTGCCAGCAGCTTTCGAGCGGGAGTGGGCGGGGAGCTGTTTTTT
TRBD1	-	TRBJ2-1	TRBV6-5	CASSYGRQGARNEQFF	TGTGCCAGCAGTTACGGTCGACAGGGGGCGCGGAATGAGCAGTTCTTC
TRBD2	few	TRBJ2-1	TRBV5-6	CASSLDVAGRNEQFF	TGTGCCAGCAGCTTGGACGTAGCGGGTAGAAATGAGCAGTTCTTC
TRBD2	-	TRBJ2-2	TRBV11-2	CASSQRGGANTGELFF	TGTGCCAGCTCCCAGCGGGGCGGAGCGAACACCGGGGAGCTGTTTTTT
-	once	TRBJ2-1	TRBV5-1	CASSLSFGEQFF	TGCGCCAGCAGCTTGAGCTTCGGTGAGCAGTTCTTC
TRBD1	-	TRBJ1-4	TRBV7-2	CASSLGGGLGNEKLFF	TGTGCCAGCAGCTTAGGAGGGGGCCTGGGTAATGAAAAACTGTTTTTT
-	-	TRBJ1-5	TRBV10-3	CAISEWQRPSKAQPQHF	TGTGCCATCAGTGAGTGGCAGCGCCCCAGCAAGGCTCAGCCCCAGCATTTT
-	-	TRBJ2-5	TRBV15	CATSPRRPRPQETQYF	TGTGCCACCAGCCCTAGAAGACCCCGACCCCAAGAGACCCAGTACTTC
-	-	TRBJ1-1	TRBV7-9	CASSVQGNTEAFF	TGTGCCAGCAGCGTACAGGGGAACACTGAAGCTTTCTTT
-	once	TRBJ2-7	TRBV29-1	CSVATSSYEQYF	TGTAGCGTTGCAACTAGCTCCTACGAGCAGTACTTC
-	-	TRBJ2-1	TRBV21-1	CASSNGTSGSYNEQFF	TGTGCCAGCAGCAACGGGACTAGCGGTTCCTACAATGAGCAGTTCTTC
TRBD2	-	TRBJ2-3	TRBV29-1	CSAREGGDTQYF	TGCAGCGCCCGGGAGGGAGGAGATACGCAGTATTTT
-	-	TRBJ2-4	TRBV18	CASSPRLSNKNIQYF	TGTGCCAGCTCACCACGGCTTTCGAACAAAAACATTCAGTACTTC
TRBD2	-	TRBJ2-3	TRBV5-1	CASSLSAGGRDTQYF	TGCGCCAGCAGCTTGTCGGCGGGAGGGAGGGATACGCAGTATTTT
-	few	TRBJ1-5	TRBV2	CASSAQISNQPQHF	TGTGCCAGCAGTGCTCAGATAAGCAATCAGCCCCAGCATTTT
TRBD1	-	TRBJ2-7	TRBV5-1	CASSLVGQGYEQYF	TGCGCCAGCAGCTTGGTGGGACAGGGCTACGAGCAGTACTTC
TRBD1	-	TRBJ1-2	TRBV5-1	CASSLDQGGSGYTF	TGCGCCAGCAGCTTGGATCAAGGGGGCTCTGGCTACACCTTC
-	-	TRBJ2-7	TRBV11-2	CASSSGQFYEQYF	TGTGCCAGCAGCTCTGGACAGTTCTACGAGCAGTACTTC
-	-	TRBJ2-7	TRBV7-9	CASSLESSGTREQYF	TGTGCCAGCAGCTTAGAGTCCTCAGGAACGCGGGAGCAGTACTTC
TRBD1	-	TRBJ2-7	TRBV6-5	CASSPSGTGYEQYF	TGTGCCAGCAGTCCCTCCGGGACAGGCTACGAGCAGTACTTC
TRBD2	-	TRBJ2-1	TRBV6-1	CASSERPGGINEQFF	TGTGCCAGCAGTGAACGTCCGGGAGGGATCAATGAGCAGTTCTTC
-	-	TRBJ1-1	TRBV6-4	CATPLKCQPLMNTEAFF	TGTGCCACCCCCCTTAAATGTCAGCCTCTCATGAACACTGAAGCTTTCTTT
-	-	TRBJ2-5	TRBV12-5	CASGLRGGETQYF	TGTGCTAGTGGTTTGCGTGGGGGAGAGACCCAGTACTTC
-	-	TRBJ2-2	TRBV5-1	CASSPRNGNTGELFF	TGCGCCAGCAGCCCTCGGAACGGGAACACCGGGGAGCTGTTTTTT
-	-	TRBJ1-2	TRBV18	CASSQSSGSGGYTF	TGTGCCAGCTCACAATCGTCTGGGTCGGGTGGCTACACCTTC
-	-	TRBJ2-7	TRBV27	CASTLAGYRVPYEQYF	TGTGCCAGCACCCTAGCTGGGTACAGGGTACCCTACGAGCAGTACTTC
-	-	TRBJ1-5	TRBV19	CASSIGGNQPQHF	TGTGCCAGTAGTATAGGTGGCAATCAGCCCCAGCATTTT
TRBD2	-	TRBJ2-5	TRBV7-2	CASALRGEKTQYF	TGTGCCAGCGCGTTGCGGGGGGAAAAGACCCAGTACTTC